A selection of T cell receptor beta chains follows, all from one sample in a study of blood T cell repertoires in COVID-19. Repertoires were generated with immunoSEQ multiplex PCR, while TCRdb's copy carries only in-frame clones and drops some. The table has about 300,000 clones, about 87% seen once. The material sequenced was peripheral blood. All receptors derive from a woman aged 30 to 39 who had recovered from COVID-19. CDR3s include the opening cysteine and the closing phenylalanine or tryptophan. A D gene is named only where the DNA matches it firmly. Not every row has a clone size; where given, it reads once, few, many or a size class.

j_call v_call clone_size d_call cdr3_aa cdr3_nt
TRBJ2-5 TRBV2 - - CASSGGYETQYF TGTGCCAGCAGCGGGGGTTACGAGACCCAGTACTTC
TRBJ1-1 TRBV7-9 - TRBD1 CASSQGQGMNTEAFF TGTGCCAGCAGTCAAGGACAGGGTATGAACACTGAAGCTTTCTTT
TRBJ1-4 TRBV15 - - CATSSRTAAEKLFF TGTGCCACCAGCTCCCGGACAGCAGCTGAAAAACTGTTTTTT
TRBJ1-2 TRBV29-1 - - CSAQIGTLNGYTF TGCAGCGCCCAAATCGGGACATTGAATGGCTACACCTTC
TRBJ1-1 TRBV28 few - CASRTGENTEAFF TGTGCCAGCAGGACAGGAGAGAACACTGAAGCTTTCTTT
TRBJ2-7 TRBV14 - - CASSQALGHLSYEQYF TGTGCCAGCAGCCAAGCCCTTGGGCACCTCTCCTACGAGCAGTACTTC
TRBJ2-3 TRBV15 - TRBD1 CASAPGGRTDTQYF TGTGCCTCTGCTCCAGGGGGTCGCACAGATACGCAGTATTTT
TRBJ2-6 TRBV19 - - CASRGGSGANVLTF TGTGCCAGTAGGGGGGGCTCTGGGGCCAACGTCCTGACTTTC
TRBJ2-2 TRBV4-2 once TRBD2 CASSSGTNTGELFF TGTGCCAGCAGTAGCGGGACGAACACCGGGGAGCTGTTTTTT
TRBJ1-1 TRBV28 - - CASSLLGRNEAFF TGTGCCAGCAGTTTACTGGGGCGGAATGAAGCTTTCTTT
TRBJ2-7 TRBV9 - - CASSVDSSYEQYF TGTGCCAGCAGCGTGGACAGCTCCTACGAGCAGTACTTC